This T cell receptor beta chain was captured in a study of blood T cells in healthy people across ages. Next came a second PCR, run for about 6 to 11 cycles, which used a sample-barcoded 5' primer along with a J-beta primer mix. TCRdb analysed the 5' RACE reads with MiXCR anew, one entry per CDR3 protein. The data show more than 700,000 distinct CDR3 sequences, about 55% seen once. CDR3 length: 15 amino acids. Per the germline V gene, CDR1 is SEHNR and CDR2 is FQNEAQ (reference sequence). Trimming stripped 5 bases from V and 13 bases from J, with 24 bases between. This clonotype was sampled from a man older than 75 in good health. V usage is TRBV7-9 and J usage is TRBJ2-4, with D perhaps given as TRBD1 or TRBD2 (5 bases each). The sample taken for sequencing was blood. DNA of the CDR3: TGTGCCAGCAGCCGCTTAGAACAGGCATGGGGAGAGCAGTACTTC. This gives the protein CASSRLEQAWGEQYF.